These 2 T cell receptor beta chains were all obtained from the same sample, sequenced in a study of T cells in Graves' hyperthyroidism and ophthalmopathy (dated by TCRdb to 2018 to 2020). Library preparation was by multiplex PCR. Sequencing took place on an Illumina HiSeq 2000. Amplification of TCR beta CDR3 regions was carried out from RNA transcripts. The first round of RT-PCR for the TCR CDR3 was performed with the HTBI primer set and the Qiagen OneStep RT-PCR kit. Using fastp trimming at Q25 and MiXCR clonotype assembly, TCRdb reanalyzed the public sequencing data and kept in-frame beta chains. Duplicate CDR3 protein sequences are folded into a single record with the most common DNA and genes. Within this sample are 450,000 to 650,000 distinct CDR3 sequences, with 14% of them counted one time only. Around 7% of the sample belongs to the ten largest clones. The source material was blood. These receptors came from a young woman with Graves' ophthalmopathy.

This clonotype was recorded at least ten times. V usage is TRBV20-1 and J usage is TRBJ2-1; TRBD2 agrees at 10 bases. The CDR3 runs 17 residues. J gave up 0 bases and V 0 bases, and 5 bases lay outside the gene matches. Germline CDR1 DFQATT, CDR2 SNEGSKA (reference sequence). CDR3 sequence (DNA): TGCAGTGCTAGAGATATCAGCGGGAGGGCCTCCTACAATGAGCAGTTCTTC. This translates into CSARDISGRASYNEQFF.

V and J are TRBV4-2 and TRBJ1-1; TRBD1 is a possible D gene (5 bases). The V end lost 0 bases, the J end lost 2 bases, and 10 bases lay between the germline ends. The CDR3 loop spans 15 amino acids. Germline CDR1 reads LGHNA; CDR2 reads YNFKEQ. CDR3 in DNA: TGTGCCAGCAGCCAAGATCAGGGCACTAACACTGAAGCTTTCTTT. Amino acids: CASSQDQGTNTEAFF.